This paragraph covers one T cell receptor (beta chain) sequence. What it recognizes is unknown. MiXCR was run by TCRdb on the RT-PCR reads, yielding one entry per CDR3 protein. The table has hundreds of thousands of distinct CDR3 sequences, less than 8% seen once. The sample belongs to a study of response to subunit inactivated influenza vaccine. Overall study findings and caveats: There was a suggestion from the authors that each seasonal influenza vaccination recruits few new T cells.

This specimen consisted of PBMCs from blood, obtained less than 30 months after vaccination. This sequence originates from a man between 50 and 75 years old who received an inactivated influenza vaccine.

Here the CDR3 reads CASSGQGANEQFF. The CDR3 nucleotides are TGTGCCAGCAGTGGACAGGGGGCCAATGAGCAGTTCTTC. This chain connects TRBV6-2 or TRBV6-3 to TRBJ2-1; 11 positions agree with TRBD1. The CDR3 runs to 13 residues. Trimming removed 5 bases from V and 6 bases from J; junction bases left unmatched: 0. Germline V gene sequence: CDR1 MNHEY, CDR2 SVGEGT.